The source of this T cell receptor (beta chain) is a study of blood T cell repertoires in COVID-19. This clone appeared a single time. Germline values: CDR1 ENHRY, CDR2 SYGVKD. The CDR3 length is 14 residues. The germline V and J ends were trimmed by 4 bases and 5 bases, with 14 bases remaining between them. Original data processing: Amplification with reference gene primers provided the estimates of nucleated cell counts. Clones were sequenced by immunoSEQ multiplex PCR, and TCRdb holds only the in-frame ones, with some missing. Clonal size and the V and J genes are those of that table, whereas D and trimming came from the DNA. The sample has roughly 140,000 clones, over 75% seen once.

This clonotype was sampled from a middle-aged man with acute or convalescent COVID-19. V usage is TRBV10-3 and J usage is TRBJ2-5; D perhaps matches TRBD1 (5 bases). The source material was peripheral blood. As DNA, the CDR3 is TGTGCCATCAGTGCGGCAGGGTCGGCGGAGACCCAGTACTTC. Its translation: CAISAAGSAETQYF.